Listed below are T cell receptor beta chains from one sample, sequenced in a study of blood T cell repertoires in COVID-19. Sequencing used immunoSEQ multiplex PCR; TCRdb keeps in-frame clones, though not all of them. The sample records approximately 92,000 clones, 84% being singletons. The sample consisted of peripheral blood. The receptors originated from a man aged 65 to 79 with active or convalescent COVID-19. Each CDR3 is given with its conserved first and last residue. D genes are given only for firm matches. Clone size appears in some rows only: once, few, many, or a class for an expanded clone.

d_gene: NA; j_gene: TRBJ2-7; v_gene: TRBV5-1; abundance: NA; CDR3nt: TGCGCCAGCAGCTTGGTCGTTGAAGGGGGCGAGCAGTACTTC; CDR3aa: CASSLVVEGGEQYF
d_gene: NA; j_gene: TRBJ2-3; v_gene: TRBV6-8; abundance: NA; CDR3nt: TGTGCCAGCAGTTACTACTCCTCCACAGATACGCAGTATTTT; CDR3aa: CASSYYSSTDTQYF
d_gene: TRBD1; j_gene: TRBJ1-2; v_gene: TRBV12-3/TRBV12-4; abundance: NA; CDR3nt: TGTGCCAGCAGGCTACAGACAGGGGGTGGCTACACCTTC; CDR3aa: CASRLQTGGGYTF
d_gene: NA; j_gene: TRBJ2-3; v_gene: TRBV18; abundance: NA; CDR3nt: TGTGCCAGCTCACTTAGCGGATCTGGCACAGATACGCAGTATTTT; CDR3aa: CASSLSGSGTDTQYF
d_gene: NA; j_gene: TRBJ2-5; v_gene: TRBV2; abundance: NA; CDR3nt: TGTGCCAGCAGTTACACTGGCGGAGGAGAGACCCAGTACTTC; CDR3aa: CASSYTGGGETQYF
d_gene: TRBD1; j_gene: TRBJ2-7; v_gene: TRBV5-1; abundance: NA; CDR3nt: TGCGCCAGCACCCCGACCGGGACAGTCCCCTACGAGCAGTACTTC; CDR3aa: CASTPTGTVPYEQYF
d_gene: NA; j_gene: TRBJ1-2; v_gene: TRBV6-2/TRBV6-3; abundance: NA; CDR3nt: TGTGCCAGCAGCATACAGGGAAACTATGGCTACACCTTC; CDR3aa: CASSIQGNYGYTF
d_gene: NA; j_gene: TRBJ1-5; v_gene: TRBV21-1; abundance: once; CDR3nt: TGTGCCAGCAGCGATGAGGCAATGAATAGCAATCAGCCCCAGCATTTT; CDR3aa: CASSDEAMNSNQPQHF
d_gene: TRBD1; j_gene: TRBJ2-3; v_gene: TRBV5-3; abundance: NA; CDR3nt: TGTGCCAGAAGCTTAGGGACAGGGGACCCACAGGGAGATACGCAGTATTTT; CDR3aa: CARSLGTGDPQGDTQYF
d_gene: NA; j_gene: TRBJ2-1; v_gene: TRBV20-1; abundance: NA; CDR3nt: TGCAGTGCTAGTTTGGGTAGCGGCATCGATGAGCAGTTCTTC; CDR3aa: CSASLGSGIDEQFF
d_gene: NA; j_gene: TRBJ2-3; v_gene: TRBV11-2; abundance: NA; CDR3nt: TGTGCCAGCAGCTCGCAGGGTACAGATACGCAGTATTTT; CDR3aa: CASSSQGTDTQYF
d_gene: NA; j_gene: TRBJ2-1; v_gene: TRBV6-5; abundance: NA; CDR3nt: TGTGCCAGCAGTTACCGGGGGTCCCGTTACAATGAGCAGTTCTTC; CDR3aa: CASSYRGSRYNEQFF
d_gene: NA; j_gene: TRBJ2-3; v_gene: TRBV5-4; abundance: few; CDR3nt: TGTGCCAGCAGCTCGGGGAGCACAGATACGCAGTATTTT; CDR3aa: CASSSGSTDTQYF
d_gene: TRBD1; j_gene: TRBJ1-5; v_gene: TRBV19; abundance: NA; CDR3nt: TGTGCCAGTAGTATGAGAGCCGGGACAGGGGATCAGCCCCAGCATTTT; CDR3aa: CASSMRAGTGDQPQHF
d_gene: NA; j_gene: TRBJ2-1; v_gene: TRBV7-9; abundance: NA; CDR3nt: TGTGCCAGCAGCTTAGGGTCGGGAATACTTTACAATGAGCAGTTCTTC; CDR3aa: CASSLGSGILYNEQFF
d_gene: TRBD2; j_gene: TRBJ2-5; v_gene: TRBV3-1/TRBV3-2; abundance: NA; CDR3nt: TGTGCCAGCAGCCAAGAATTGCTAGCGGGGGGCTATCAAGAGACCCAGTACTTC; CDR3aa: CASSQELLAGGYQETQYF
d_gene: TRBD2; j_gene: TRBJ2-1; v_gene: TRBV27; abundance: NA; CDR3nt: TGTGCCACCCGTAACTCGGGGGGGCCCTTCTATGAGCAGTTCTTC; CDR3aa: CATRNSGGPFYEQFF
d_gene: NA; j_gene: TRBJ2-5; v_gene: TRBV2; abundance: NA; CDR3nt: TGTGCCAGCCGGACTAACCAAGAGACCCAGTACTTC; CDR3aa: CASRTNQETQYF
d_gene: NA; j_gene: TRBJ2-5; v_gene: TRBV5-8; abundance: NA; CDR3nt: TGTGCCAGCTTGGCAGAGACCCAGTACTTC; CDR3aa: CASLAETQYF
d_gene: TRBD2; j_gene: TRBJ2-3; v_gene: TRBV3-1/TRBV3-2; abundance: NA; CDR3nt: TGTGCCAGCAGTCGCATAGCGGGGGGGCCCACAGATACGCAGTATTTT; CDR3aa: CASSRIAGGPTDTQYF
d_gene: TRBD1; j_gene: TRBJ1-1; v_gene: TRBV16; abundance: NA; CDR3nt: TGTGCCAGCAGCGAACAGGGGGCGCGCACTGAAGCTTTCTTT; CDR3aa: CASSEQGARTEAFF
d_gene: TRBD2; j_gene: TRBJ2-5; v_gene: TRBV7-7; abundance: NA; CDR3nt: TGTGCTAGCAGCCCATTTTTGGGGGGGACTCGCGGGGGCCAAGAGACCCAGTACTTC; CDR3aa: CASSPFLGGTRGGQETQYF
d_gene: TRBD1; j_gene: TRBJ1-2; v_gene: TRBV9; abundance: NA; CDR3nt: TGTGCCAGCAGCGTCGAACAGGGGGGGTTCTATGGCTACACCTTC; CDR3aa: CASSVEQGGFYGYTF
d_gene: TRBD1; j_gene: TRBJ2-3; v_gene: TRBV6-6; abundance: NA; CDR3nt: TGTGCCAGCAGTGATAGACAGGGTAGGAATACGCAGTATTTT; CDR3aa: CASSDRQGRNTQYF
d_gene: TRBD1; j_gene: TRBJ2-5; v_gene: TRBV6-5; abundance: once; CDR3nt: TGTGCCAGCAGTTCCGGACAGGGAGCTCGTGAGACCCAGTACTTC; CDR3aa: CASSSGQGARETQYF
d_gene: TRBD1; j_gene: TRBJ2-5; v_gene: TRBV7-2; abundance: NA; CDR3nt: TGTGCCAGCAGCCCCCAGACAGGGTCGGGGGAGACCCAGTACTTC; CDR3aa: CASSPQTGSGETQYF
d_gene: TRBD1; j_gene: TRBJ2-1; v_gene: TRBV7-9; abundance: once; CDR3nt: TGTGCCAGCAGCTTTCTCCCGGGACAGGGGGCTTCTTACAATGAGCAGTTCTTC; CDR3aa: CASSFLPGQGASYNEQFF